The present T cell receptor (beta chain) was sequenced within a study of cytotoxic CD8 clonotypes in ibrutinib-treated CLL. Study background: After median roughly 68 months, roughly 15 stayed in remission, about twelve progressed; responses approximately 24 partial, 2 complete. Overall study findings and caveats: Higher clonality was seen at ibrutinib response and a return toward baseline at progression.

Comment on this clone: Its antigen is currently unknown.

Sequenced by immunoSEQ multiplex PCR; TCRdb stores in-frame clones only, minus some. This repertoire shows some 10,000 clones, over 55% found once; its top ten account for roughly 20%. Trimming cost V 3 bases and J 4 bases; bases outside gene matches: 17. CDR3 length equals 18 residues. The germline V gene has CDR1 SGHRS and CDR2 YFSETQ. This sequence was found in a human donor with chronic lymphocytic leukemia. The chain combines TRBV5-1 with TRBJ2-7; 9 nucleotides agree with TRBD2. This specimen was PBMCs, taken before ibrutinib treatment. The CDR3 nucleotides are TGCGCCAGCAGCTCACCTGGCCTTGGTAGCGGGGGAAAATACGAGCAGTACTTC. Translating it yields CASSSPGLGSGGKYEQYF.